The sequence of this T cell receptor (beta chain) was determined in a study of lung T cells in sarcoidosis with Löfgren's syndrome (dated by TCRdb to 2015 to 2018). About the study as a whole: Sarcoidosis was characterized as a granulomatous disease that mainly affects the lungs and features an accumulation of CD4+ T cells in bronchoalveolar lavage fluid. The repertoire analyses centered on Lofgren's syndrome patients. Study-wide conclusions, independent of this receptor: In alphabeta pairing analysis, TRAV12-1 preferentially paired with TRBV2, and these paired TCRs showed CDR3 homology. Sharing of TRAV12-1 and TRBV2 CDR3 motifs among multiple Lofgren's syndrome patients was reported, suggesting public CD4+ TCR repertoires. Compared with control subjects, Lofgren's syndrome patients reportedly showed the greatest expansion in the V gene segments TRAV12-1 and TRBV2. Recognition of a sarcoidosis-associated antigen was only suggested, and the antigen itself remained putative and was not identified.

As concerns this clonotype: Its target antigen remains unknown. Base qualities are not at hand, and no much larger clone is one base apart.

Compared with germline, V lacks 4 bases and J lacks 4 bases; bases without a gene match: 10. From the cysteine up to the phenylalanine, the CDR3 has a length of 15 residues. Of all the DNA, just the CDR3 is kept, 45 bases in frame from base 1. From a lookup of the germline V gene, CDR1 and CDR2 are SQVTM and ANQGSEA. The sequencer listed for this sample is Illumina MiSeq. TCRdb redid the processing of the public reads, applying fastp at Q25 and MiXCR, and retained in-frame beta chains. All rows with the same CDR3 protein become a single entry with the most common DNA and genes. The sample yields roughly 63,000 distinct CDR3 sequences; approximately 22% were counted once. The ten biggest clones cover 2% to 2.5% of the sample.

Sequencing input: CD4+ T cells from PBMCs. This receptor was identified in a human donor with sarcoidosis (Löfgren's syndrome or another form), or a control subject (not recorded which). The chain links TRBV29-1 with TRBJ2-3; a stretch of 8 junction bases matches TRBD1. The DNA reads TGCAGCGTTGGCTCCGGACAGGGCTGGGCAGATACGCAGTATTTT. The encoded protein is CSVGSGQGWADTQYF.